Many counts were recorded for the clone carrying this T cell receptor (beta chain). The antigen remains unidentified. This CDR3 spans 15 amino acids. V lost 3 bases, J lost 6 bases, and 15 bases lay in between. The germline CDR1 and CDR2 sequences are MDHEN and SYDVKM. This sample was taken from a study of regulatory T cells in long-lasting Graves disease. General study findings and limits: It was in persistent disease that TRBV28, TRBJ1-2 and TRBJ2-5 were favored.

TCR beta libraries were built with iRepertoire HTBI primers and Arm-PCR of CDR3 regions. TCRdb re-analysed the multiplex PCR reads in MiXCR, keeping a single row per CDR3 protein. The repertoire holds hundreds of thousands of distinct CDR3 sequences, with 16% as singletons. As to time point: newly diagnosed GD, antithyroid drugs for less than 3 months. The TCR library was prepared using RNA isolated from PBMCs. The same specimen was also included in a second study, on T cells in Graves' hyperthyroidism and ophthalmopathy. Turning to that study: Diagnostic assessment was based on clinical symptoms, serum thyroxine and TRAb, thyroid ultrasound and orbital computed tomography.

This clonotype was sampled from a woman aged 25 to 39 with Graves disease. V and J are TRBV28 and TRBJ2-1; D is possibly TRBD2 (6 bases). Sequenced material: peripheral blood mononuclear cells (PBMCs), taken at new diagnosis, from a patient treated with antithyroid drugs. CDR3 sequence: CASSFPLALGNEQFF. The CDR3 DNA follows: TGTGCCAGCAGTTTCCCTCTAGCGTTGGGCAATGAGCAGTTCTTC. The entire variable domain, with the rest obtained from reference TRBV28 and TRBJ2-1, is as follows: DVKVTQSSRYLVKRTGEKVFLECVQDMDHENMFWYRQDPGLGLRLIYFSYDVKMKEKGDIPEGYSVSREKKERFSLILESASTNQTSMYLCASSFPLALGNEQFFGPGTRLTVL.